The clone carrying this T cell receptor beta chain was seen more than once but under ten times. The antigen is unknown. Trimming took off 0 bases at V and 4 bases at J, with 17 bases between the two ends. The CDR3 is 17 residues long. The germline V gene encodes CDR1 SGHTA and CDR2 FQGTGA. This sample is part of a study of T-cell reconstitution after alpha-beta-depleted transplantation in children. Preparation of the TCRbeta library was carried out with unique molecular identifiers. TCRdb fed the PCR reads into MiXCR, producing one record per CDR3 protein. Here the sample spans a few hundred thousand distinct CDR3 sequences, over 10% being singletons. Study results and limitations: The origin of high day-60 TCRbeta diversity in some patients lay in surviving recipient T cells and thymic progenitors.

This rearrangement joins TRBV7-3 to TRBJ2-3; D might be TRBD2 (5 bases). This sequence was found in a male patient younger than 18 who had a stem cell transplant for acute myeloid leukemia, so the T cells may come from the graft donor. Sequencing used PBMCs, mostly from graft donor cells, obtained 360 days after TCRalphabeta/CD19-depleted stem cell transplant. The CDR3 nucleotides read TGTGCCAGCAGCTTAACCCGTATGAGGGAGAGCGCAGATACGCAGTATTTT. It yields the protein CASSLTRMRESADTQYF.